This is a list of T cell receptor beta chains from one sample in a study of blood T cell repertoires in COVID-19. Profiled with immunoSEQ multiplex PCR; TCRdb holds only in-frame clones, not every one. Here the sample spans 200,000 to 250,000 clones, 82% being singletons. What was sequenced was PBMCs or T cells enriched from blood (not recorded which). The receptors were sampled from a woman aged 60-70 years who had recovered from COVID-19. CDR3s leave out the opening cysteine and the closing phenylalanine or tryptophan. A D gene is named only where the DNA matches it firmly.

TRBJ2-4	TRBV4-2	TRBD2	17	ASSQDPAGELRAKNIQY
TRBJ2-3	TRBV6-5	.	11	ASSSLTGSPHY
TRBJ1-1	TRBV2	.	11	ASSDFGGTEAF
TRBJ1-5	TRBV7-8	TRBD1	15	ASIRGLDRDSNQPQH
TRBJ2-1	TRBV29-1	TRBD2	13	SVEESSGRDNEQF
TRBJ1-2	TRBV18	TRBD1	13	ASSPPGQNNYGYT
TRBJ2-7	TRBV2	.	10	ASCSHGTAAI
TRBJ1-5	TRBV10-1	.	12	ASNKQGFGKPQH
TRBJ1-2	TRBV5-1	.	12	ASSTTGPLYGYT
TRBJ2-1	TRBV19	TRBD2	13	ASSTGTSGVNEQF
TRBJ1-2	TRBV2	TRBD1	11	AIQQGVYYGYT
TRBJ1-6	TRBV19	.	12	ASSLRQDNSPLH
TRBJ2-3	TRBV29-1	TRBD2	17	SGRLGLGTGGPGTDTQY
TRBJ2-4	TRBV5-1	.	13	ASSPITYTKNIQY
TRBJ1-1	TRBV6-2/TRBV6-3	.	12	ASSYQGTYSEAF
TRBJ2-1	TRBV11-3	.	13	ASSLGGALRNEQF
TRBJ2-5	TRBV30	.	12	AWSRGAAQETQY
TRBJ1-2	TRBV14	.	13	ASSQQRTEGIGYT
TRBJ2-2	TRBV18	.	14	ASSPSSQVNTGELF
TRBJ2-2	TRBV4-2	.	16	ASSQDGGRDGHTGELF
TRBJ2-1	TRBV3-1/TRBV3-2	TRBD1	13	ASSQDRGRFYEQF
TRBJ1-5	TRBV5-8	.	12	ASSLGGRQGPPH
TRBJ1-1	TRBV4-1	.	14	ASSQRIGQMNTEAF
TRBJ2-7	TRBV4-3	TRBD1	13	ASSLGQGTSYEQY
TRBJ2-7	TRBV18	TRBD1	14	ASSPLPGTGVYEQY
TRBJ2-1	TRBV4-2	TRBD2	12	ASSPGTSGDEQF
TRBJ2-1	TRBV5-1	TRBD2	13	ASSQLAGEGNEQF
TRBJ1-4	TRBV7-9	.	10	ASSPTVEKLF
TRBJ1-2	TRBV18	TRBD1	13	ASSPRQGFNYGYT
TRBJ1-6	TRBV7-9	TRBD1	14	ASSLSGQGGLSPLH
TRBJ2-7	TRBV3-1/TRBV3-2	TRBD2	13	ASSPPTSGAYEQY
TRBJ1-1	TRBV7-8	TRBD1	13	ASSRAQGERLEAF
TRBJ2-7	TRBV2	.	11	ASSEILAHEQY
TRBJ1-1	TRBV12-5	.	10	ASAKSNTEAF
TRBJ2-3	TRBV11-1	.	12	ASSHGQLEDTQY
TRBJ1-1	TRBV11-2	.	12	ASLYGGRNTEAF
TRBJ1-5	TRBV11-2	.	13	ASSLAGGSNQPQH
TRBJ1-2	TRBV20-1	.	12	SASGTRPNYGYT
TRBJ2-3	TRBV21-1	.	13	ASRRRGRSTDTQY
TRBJ2-6	TRBV5-1	.	12	ASSGGSGANVLT
TRBJ2-7	TRBV6-5	.	11	ASRKGTTDEQY
TRBJ1-1	TRBV25-1	.	12	ASSVPGGYTEAF
TRBJ2-5	TRBV5-4	TRBD2	12	ASSLRGNQETQY
TRBJ1-1	TRBV19	.	12	ASSITLMNTEAF
TRBJ1-4	TRBV5-3	TRBD1	14	ARSRVHGQGNEKLF
TRBJ1-2	TRBV21-1	.	13	ASSKGRTGGFSYT
TRBJ2-7	TRBV5-1	.	11	ASSLEFPREQY